Listed below are T cell receptor beta chains from one sample, sequenced in a study of T cell changes during pregnancy in multiple sclerosis. Only in-frame clones appear in the TCRdb table, and some are missing; sequencing was by immunoSEQ multiplex PCR. This sample carries fewer than 95,000 clones, 80% to 95% of them seen once, and the ten largest clones take 3.5% to 4.5%. Sequencing was performed on peripheral blood, taken in the first trimester of pregnancy. These receptor sequences come from a female donor with multiple sclerosis, enrolled in a pregnancy study. Each CDR3 is given with its conserved first and last residue.

v_gene: TRBV19; CDR3aa: CATGAGGGGNTIYF
v_gene: TRBV7-7; CDR3aa: CASSLARGFGRRWAQPQHF
v_gene: TRBV27; CDR3aa: CASSFSGGFQETQYF
v_gene: TRBV7-9; CDR3aa: CASSSSGKSNQPQHF
v_gene: TRBV10-3; CDR3aa: CAISHPGQGYEQFF
v_gene: TRBV6-1; CDR3aa: CASSTGGTEAFF
v_gene: TRBV11-1; CDR3aa: CASSSGTGVIYGYTF
v_gene: TRBV7-7; CDR3aa: CASSAGVFDTQYF
v_gene: TRBV11-3; CDR3aa: CASSPGLAGGHEQFF
v_gene: TRBV9; CDR3aa: CASSPSHLYQETQYF
v_gene: TRBV5-1; CDR3aa: CASRLDPGVGNSPLHF
v_gene: TRBV27; CDR3aa: CASHGIKYRGKNSGYTF
v_gene: TRBV29-1; CDR3aa: CSVDGQVHGYTF
v_gene: TRBV29-1; CDR3aa: CSTGQDYGYTF
v_gene: TRBV7-9; CDR3aa: CASSSEIAGGDNEQFF
v_gene: TRBV18; CDR3aa: CASSPDRATYEQYF
v_gene: TRBV5-1; CDR3aa: CARALRHGNHEQYF
v_gene: TRBV11-2; CDR3aa: CASSLVGGSYEQYF
v_gene: TRBV27; CDR3aa: CASSGRGGPGDTQYF
v_gene: TRBV19; CDR3aa: CASSIGSLAGGIPHTQYF
v_gene: TRBV5-6; CDR3aa: CASSGTNSGNTIYF
v_gene: TRBV4-1; CDR3aa: CASSQAWAGGTEAFF
v_gene: TRBV19; CDR3aa: CASSIGGTNEKLFF
v_gene: TRBV6-1; CDR3aa: CASSATRVSEQYF
v_gene: TRBV21-1; CDR3aa: CASSKPGLAATYNEQFF
v_gene: TRBV9; CDR3aa: CASSVGGQTTAEAFF
v_gene: TRBV10-2; CDR3aa: CASSVRDRGNEQYF
v_gene: TRBV6-5; CDR3aa: CASSPGAVNTEAFF
v_gene: TRBV5-4; CDR3aa: CASSLGQAGNTIYF
v_gene: TRBV7-2; CDR3aa: CASSLEPPGTAGNTIYF
v_gene: TRBV4-1; CDR3aa: CASSLLASYNEQFF
v_gene: TRBV19; CDR3aa: CASSKTGVSGANVLTF
v_gene: TRBV5-1; CDR3aa: CASSLGANEQFF